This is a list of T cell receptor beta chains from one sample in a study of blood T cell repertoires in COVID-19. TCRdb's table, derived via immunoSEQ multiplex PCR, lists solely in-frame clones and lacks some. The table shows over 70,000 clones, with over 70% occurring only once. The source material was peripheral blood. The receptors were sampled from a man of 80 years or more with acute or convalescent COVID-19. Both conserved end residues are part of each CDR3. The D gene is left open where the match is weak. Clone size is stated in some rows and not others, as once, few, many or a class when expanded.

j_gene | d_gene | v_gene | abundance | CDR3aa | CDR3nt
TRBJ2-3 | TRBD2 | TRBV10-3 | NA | CAITSGGWADTQYF | TGTGCCATCACAAGCGGGGGTTGGGCAGATACGCAGTATTTT
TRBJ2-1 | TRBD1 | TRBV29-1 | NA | CSVGQGAMSYNEQFF | TGCAGCGTGGGACAGGGGGCAATGTCCTACAATGAGCAGTTCTTC
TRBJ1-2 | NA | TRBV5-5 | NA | CASSPGENYGYTF | TGTGCCAGCAGCCCCGGGGAAAACTATGGCTACACCTTC
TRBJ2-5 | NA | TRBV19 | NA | CASSLGGAPETQYF | TGTGCCAGTAGTTTGGGGGGGGCGCCGGAGACCCAGTACTTC
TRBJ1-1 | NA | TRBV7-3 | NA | CASSSQGMSTEAFF | TGTGCCAGCAGCTCCCAGGGGATGAGCACTGAAGCTTTCTTT
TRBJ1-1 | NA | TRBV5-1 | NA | CASSFQDKANTEAFF | TGCGCCAGCAGCTTCCAGGACAAAGCGAACACTGAAGCTTTCTTT
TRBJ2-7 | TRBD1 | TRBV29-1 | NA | CSVGGRGPSYEQYF | TGCAGCGTTGGAGGCAGGGGGCCTTCCTACGAGCAGTACTTC
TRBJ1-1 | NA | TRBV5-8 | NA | CASTQQLNTEAFF | TGTGCCAGCACCCAACAGCTGAACACTGAAGCTTTCTTT
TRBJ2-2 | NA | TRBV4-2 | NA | CASSQVGVRDVTGELFF | TGTGCCAGCAGCCAAGTTGGCGTGAGGGATGTTACCGGGGAGCTGTTTTTT
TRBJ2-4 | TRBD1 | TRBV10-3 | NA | CAISDPGRGAKNIQYF | TGTGCCATCAGTGATCCGGGCAGGGGGGCCAAAAACATTCAGTACTTC
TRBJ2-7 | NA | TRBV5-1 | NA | CASSLGQGNYEQYF | TGCGCCAGCAGCTTGGGGCAGGGCAACTACGAGCAGTACTTC
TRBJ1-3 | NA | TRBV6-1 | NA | CASSDSSRGNTIYF | TGTGCCAGCAGTGACTCTTCGAGAGGAAACACCATATATTTT
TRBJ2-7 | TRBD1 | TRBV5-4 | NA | CASSSGQILTEQYF | TGTGCCAGCAGCTCGGGACAGATCTTAACGGAGCAGTACTTC
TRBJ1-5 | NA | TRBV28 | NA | CASSSAAGRRNQPQHF | TGTGCCAGCAGTTCCGCCGCAGGCCGACGCAATCAGCCCCAGCATTTT
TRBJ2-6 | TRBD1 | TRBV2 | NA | CASSPDRGGSSGANVLTF | TGTGCCAGCAGTCCGGACAGGGGGGGAAGCTCTGGGGCCAACGTCCTGACTTTC
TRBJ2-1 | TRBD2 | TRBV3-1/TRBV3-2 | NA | CASSKLAGASDSYNEQFF | TGTGCCAGCAGCAAACTAGCGGGGGCCTCAGACTCCTACAATGAGCAGTTCTTC
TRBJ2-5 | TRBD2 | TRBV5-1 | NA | CASSPGTSGPLQETQYF | TGCGCCAGCAGCCCCGGGACTAGCGGCCCTCTTCAAGAGACCCAGTACTTC
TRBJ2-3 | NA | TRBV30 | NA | CAWTGSADTQYF | TGTGCCTGGACCGGGAGTGCAGATACGCAGTATTTT
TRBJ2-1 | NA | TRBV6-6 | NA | CASSYSQNEQFF | TGTGCCAGCAGTTACTCACAAAATGAGCAGTTCTTC
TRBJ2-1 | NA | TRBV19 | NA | CASSITGGLGGEQFF | TGTGCCAGTAGTATAACGGGGGGCCTCGGCGGTGAGCAGTTCTTC
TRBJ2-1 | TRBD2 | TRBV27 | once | CASSTWTSGYNEQFF | TGTGCCAGCAGTACCTGGACTAGCGGGTACAATGAGCAGTTCTTC
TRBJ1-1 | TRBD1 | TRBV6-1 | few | CASSEGDRGERWNTEAFF | TGTGCCAGCAGTGAAGGGGACAGGGGGGAACGGTGGAACACTGAAGCTTTCTTT
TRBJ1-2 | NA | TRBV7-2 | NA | CASSLGAGDLPYGYTF | TGTGCCAGCAGCTTAGGGGCAGGGGACCTTCCCTATGGCTACACCTTC
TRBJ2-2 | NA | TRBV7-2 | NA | CASSLSGRGTGELFF | TGTGCCAGCAGCTTATCTGGCAGGGGTACCGGGGAGCTGTTTTTT
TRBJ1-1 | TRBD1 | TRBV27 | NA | CASSLGQGAGMGTEAFF | TGTGCCAGCAGTTTAGGACAGGGGGCAGGGATGGGCACTGAAGCTTTCTTT
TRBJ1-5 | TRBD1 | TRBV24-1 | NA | CATSDARQGAQPQHF | TGTGCCACCAGTGATGCACGACAGGGTGCTCAGCCCCAGCATTTT
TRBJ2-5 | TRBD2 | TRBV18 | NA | CASSNRLADQETQYF | TGTGCCAGCTCAAACCGACTAGCGGACCAAGAGACCCAGTACTTC
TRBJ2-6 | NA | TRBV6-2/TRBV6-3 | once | CASSYSGPSGANVLTF | TGTGCCAGCAGTTACTCGGGGCCCTCTGGGGCCAACGTCCTGACTTTC
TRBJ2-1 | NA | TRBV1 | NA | CTSSQDLGGRNNEQFF | TGCACCAGCAGCCAAGATTTAGGGGGCCGTAACAATGAGCAGTTCTTC
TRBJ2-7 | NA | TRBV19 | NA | CASSIERGYEQYF | TGTGCCAGTAGTATAGAACGAGGATACGAGCAGTACTTC
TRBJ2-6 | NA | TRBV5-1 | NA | CASSLTAGANVLTF | TGCGCCAGCAGCTTAACAGCTGGGGCCAACGTCCTGACTTTC
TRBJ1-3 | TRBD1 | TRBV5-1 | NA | CASSYGTGDGNTIYF | TGCGCCAGCAGCTATGGGACAGGGGATGGAAACACCATATATTTT
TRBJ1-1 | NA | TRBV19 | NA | CASSIGWGGGRSPRNTEAFF | TGTGCCAGTAGTATTGGGTGGGGAGGGGGTCGTTCACCCCGGAACACTGAAGCTTTCTTT
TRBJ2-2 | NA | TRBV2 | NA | CAKGLLNTGELFF | TGTGCCAAGGGACTCCTGAACACCGGGGAGCTGTTTTTT
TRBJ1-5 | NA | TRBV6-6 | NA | CASSYSSDQPQHF | TGTGCCAGCAGTTACTCGAGCGATCAGCCCCAGCATTTT
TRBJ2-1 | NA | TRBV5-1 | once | CASSLRLTGEQFF | TGCGCCAGCAGCTTGCGGCTGACGGGTGAGCAGTTCTTC
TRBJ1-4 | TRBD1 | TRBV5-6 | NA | CASSFGTGGYEKLFF | TGTGCCAGCAGTTTTGGGACAGGGGGCTATGAAAAACTGTTTTTT
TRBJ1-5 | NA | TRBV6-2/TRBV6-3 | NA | CASSYSQGRNQPQHF | TGTGCCAGCAGTTACAGCCAGGGGCGCAATCAGCCCCAGCATTTT
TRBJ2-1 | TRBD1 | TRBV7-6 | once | CASSSTGGPLNEQFF | TGTGCCAGCAGCTCGACAGGGGGCCCTCTTAATGAGCAGTTCTTC
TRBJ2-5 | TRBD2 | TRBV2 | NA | CASSEGRMGGEETQYF | TGTGCCAGCAGTGAAGGGCGCATGGGGGGGGAGGAGACCCAGTACTTC
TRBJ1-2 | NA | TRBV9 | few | CASSVGQAYGYTF | TGTGCCAGCAGCGTAGGACAGGCGTATGGCTACACCTTC
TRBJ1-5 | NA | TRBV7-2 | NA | CASSFQNQPQHF | TGTGCCAGCAGCTTCCAAAATCAGCCCCAGCATTTT
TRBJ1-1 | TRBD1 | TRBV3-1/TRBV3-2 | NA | CASSPRQGRRDTEAFF | TGTGCCAGCAGCCCTCGACAGGGGAGAAGGGACACTGAAGCTTTCTTT
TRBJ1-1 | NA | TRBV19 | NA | CASTSPTENRWNTEAFF | TGTGCCAGTACAAGCCCAACAGAGAATCGATGGAACACTGAAGCTTTCTTT
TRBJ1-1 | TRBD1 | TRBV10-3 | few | CAISGDRGRTEAFF | TGTGCCATCAGTGGGGACAGGGGGCGGACTGAAGCTTTCTTT
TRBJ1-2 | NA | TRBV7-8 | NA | CASSLAGGHYGYTF | TGTGCCAGCAGCTTGGCGGGCGGTCACTATGGCTACACCTTC
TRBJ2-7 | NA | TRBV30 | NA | CAWIGGVAYPYEQYF | TGTGCCTGGATCGGTGGGGTAGCGTACCCCTACGAGCAGTACTTC
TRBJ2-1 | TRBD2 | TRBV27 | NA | CASSLIAGGPGNEQFF | TGTGCCAGCAGTTTAATAGCGGGAGGGCCGGGAAATGAGCAGTTCTTC
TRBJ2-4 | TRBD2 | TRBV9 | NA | CASSETGLAGVEAKNIQYF | TGTGCCAGCAGCGAGACAGGACTAGCGGGAGTGGAGGCCAAAAACATTCAGTACTTC
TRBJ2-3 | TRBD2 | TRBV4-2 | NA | CASSQEEIAGGGTDTQYF | TGTGCCAGCAGCCAAGAGGAAATAGCGGGGGGGGGCACAGATACGCAGTATTTT
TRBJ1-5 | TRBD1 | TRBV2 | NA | CASSQGQGQVQPQHF | TGTGCCAGCAGTCAAGGACAGGGCCAAGTTCAGCCCCAGCATTTT